Detailed here is one T cell receptor beta chain. The germline gives CDR1 MNHEY, CDR2 SMNVEV (reference sequence). The CDR3 is made up of 17 amino acids. V shed 5 bases, J shed 3 bases, and the junction held 15 bases outside the gene matches. Some clones are missing from TCRdb's copy, which holds only in-frame ones; the method was immunoSEQ multiplex PCR. The sample contains a few hundred thousand clones, around 85% of which appear only once. The source of the sample is a study of blood T cell repertoires in COVID-19. Source material: PBMCs or T cells enriched from blood (not recorded which). The chain links TRBV27 to TRBJ1-1; 7 bases agree with TRBD1. The source of this sequence is a woman aged 40 to 50 with acute COVID-19. CDR3 residues: CASSIYTGALEDTEAFF. CDR3 nucleotides: TGTGCCAGCAGTATATATACAGGGGCGTTGGAGGACACTGAAGCTTTCTTT.